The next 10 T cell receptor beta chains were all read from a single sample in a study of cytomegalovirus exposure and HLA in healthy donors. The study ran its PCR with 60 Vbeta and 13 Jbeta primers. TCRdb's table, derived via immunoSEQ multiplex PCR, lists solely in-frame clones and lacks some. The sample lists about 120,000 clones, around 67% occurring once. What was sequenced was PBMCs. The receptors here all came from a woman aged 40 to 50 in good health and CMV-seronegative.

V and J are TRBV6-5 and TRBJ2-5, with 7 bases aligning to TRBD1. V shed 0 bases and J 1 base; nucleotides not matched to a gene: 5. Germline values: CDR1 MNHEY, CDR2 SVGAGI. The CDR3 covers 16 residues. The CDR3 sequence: CASSYSGTATQETQYF. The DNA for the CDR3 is TGTGCCAGCAGTTACTCGGGGACAGCAACCCAAGAGACCCAGTACTTC.

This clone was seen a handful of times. Written as DNA, the CDR3 is TGTGCCACCAGCAGAGGCGGGGGCAGCTACAATGAGCAGTTCTTC. Protein: CATSRGGGSYNEQFF. J is TRBJ2-1 and V is TRBV15; TRBD2 might be the D (7 bases). Germline V lookup: CDR1 LNHNV, CDR2 YYDKDF (reference sequence). This CDR3 is 15 amino acids long. V lost 1 base to trimming and J lost 3 bases, with 10 bases between them.

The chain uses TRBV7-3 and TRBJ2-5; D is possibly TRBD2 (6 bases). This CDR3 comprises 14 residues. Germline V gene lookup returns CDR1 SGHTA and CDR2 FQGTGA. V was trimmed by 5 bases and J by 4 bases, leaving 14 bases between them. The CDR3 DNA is TGTGCCAGCAGCCCCGGCCGGGACTCAGAGACCCAGTACTTC. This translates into CASSPGRDSETQYF.

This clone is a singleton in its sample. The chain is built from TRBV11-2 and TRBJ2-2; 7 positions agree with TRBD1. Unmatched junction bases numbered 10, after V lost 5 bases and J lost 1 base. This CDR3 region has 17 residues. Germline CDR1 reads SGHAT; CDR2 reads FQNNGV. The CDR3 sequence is CASSPYSGGWNTGELFF. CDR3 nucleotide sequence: TGTGCCAGCAGCCCCTACTCAGGGGGTTGGAACACCGGGGAGCTGTTTTTT.

This chain's CDR3 is CASSTGTGGNEKLFF. CDR3 nucleotide sequence: TGTGCCAGCAGTACCGGGACAGGCGGGAATGAAAAACTGTTTTTT. This sequence joins TRBV6-5 and TRBJ1-4, with 8 bases lining up with TRBD1. Germline lookup yields CDR1 MNHEY and CDR2 SVGAGI. Trimming cost V 5 bases and J 5 bases; bases outside gene matches: 7. The length of the CDR3 is 15 residues.

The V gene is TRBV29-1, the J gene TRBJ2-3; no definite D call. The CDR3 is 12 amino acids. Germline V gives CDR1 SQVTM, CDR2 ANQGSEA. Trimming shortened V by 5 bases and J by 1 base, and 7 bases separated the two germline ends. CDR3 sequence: CSVQMRTDTQYF. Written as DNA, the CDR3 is TGCAGCGTTCAGATGCGCACAGATACGCAGTATTTT.

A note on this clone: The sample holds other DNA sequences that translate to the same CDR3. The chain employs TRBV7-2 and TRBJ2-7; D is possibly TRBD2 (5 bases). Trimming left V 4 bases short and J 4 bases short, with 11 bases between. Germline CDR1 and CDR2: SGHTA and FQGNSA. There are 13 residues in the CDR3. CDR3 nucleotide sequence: TGTGCCAGCAGCTCCGGACGGGGTTACGAGCAGTACTTC. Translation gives CASSSGRGYEQYF. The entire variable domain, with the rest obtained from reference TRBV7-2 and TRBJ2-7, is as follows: GAGVSQSPSNKVTEKGKDVELRCDPISGHTALYWYRQSLGQGLEFLIYFQGNSAPDKSGLPSDRFSAERTGGSVSTLTIQRTQQEDSAVYLCASSSGRGYEQYFGPGTRLTVT.

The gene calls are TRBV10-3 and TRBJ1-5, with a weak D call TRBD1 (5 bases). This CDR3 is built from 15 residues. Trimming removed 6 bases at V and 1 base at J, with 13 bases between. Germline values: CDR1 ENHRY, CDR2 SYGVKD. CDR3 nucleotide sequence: TGTGCCATCAGGCCAGGGTTAGAAAGCAATCAGCCCCAGCATTTT. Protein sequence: CAIRPGLESNQPQHF.

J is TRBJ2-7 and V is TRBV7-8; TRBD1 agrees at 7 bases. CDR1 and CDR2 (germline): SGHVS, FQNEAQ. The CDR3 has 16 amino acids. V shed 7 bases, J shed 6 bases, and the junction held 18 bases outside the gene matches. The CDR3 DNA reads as TGTGCCAGCACCCCTTTGTCGGTCACATCAGGGGGCGAGCAGTACTTC. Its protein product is CASTPLSVTSGGEQYF.

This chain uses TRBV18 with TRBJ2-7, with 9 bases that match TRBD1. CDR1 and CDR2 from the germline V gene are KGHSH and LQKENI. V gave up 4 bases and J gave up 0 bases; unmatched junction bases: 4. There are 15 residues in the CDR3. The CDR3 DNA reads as TGTGCCAGCTCACGCGGGACAGGGAACTCCTACGAGCAGTACTTC. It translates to CASSRGTGNSYEQYF.